What follows is one TCR beta chain and its context. The data were obtained in a study of blood T cell repertoires in COVID-19. Background on the study: Samples representing acute and convalescent COVID-19 were sourced from the United States, Italy and Spain.

V lost 3 bases to trimming and J lost 8 bases; unmatched junction nucleotides: 7. This CDR3 spans 15 amino acids. The germline CDR1 and CDR2 sequences are MNHEY and SVGAGI. The protocol was immunoSEQ multiplex PCR, while the TCRdb copy is restricted to in-frame clones and leaves out a portion. The table includes some 490,000 clones, 75% to 90% detected once. Material for sequencing was PBMCs or T cells enriched from blood (not recorded which). The gene calls are TRBV6-5 and TRBJ1-6; TRBD1 matches at 7 bases. The receptor comes from a woman aged 60-70 years who had recovered from COVID-19. For the CDR3, the DNA is TGTGCCAGCAGTTATGGGGACAGAAGGGATTCACCCCTCCACTTT. Amino acid sequence: CASSYGDRRDSPLHF.